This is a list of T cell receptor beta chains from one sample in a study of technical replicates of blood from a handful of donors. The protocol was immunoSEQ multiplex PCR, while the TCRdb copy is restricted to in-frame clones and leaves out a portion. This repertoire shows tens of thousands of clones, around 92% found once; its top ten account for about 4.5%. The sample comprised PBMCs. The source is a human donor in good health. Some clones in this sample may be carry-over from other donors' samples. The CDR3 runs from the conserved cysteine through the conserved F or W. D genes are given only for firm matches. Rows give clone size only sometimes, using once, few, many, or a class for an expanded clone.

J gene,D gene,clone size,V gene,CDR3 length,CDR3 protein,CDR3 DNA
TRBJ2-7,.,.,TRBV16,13,CASSQSVVYEQYF,TGTGCCAGCAGCCAATCGGTAGTGTACGAGCAGTACTTC
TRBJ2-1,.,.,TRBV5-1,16,CASSTLGGGYSDEQFF,TGCGCCAGCAGCACTTTGGGGGGAGGTTACAGCGATGAGCAGTTCTTC
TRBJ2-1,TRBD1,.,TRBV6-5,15,CASRQTGTGSNEQFF,TGTGCCAGCAGGCAGACCGGGACAGGGTCGAATGAGCAGTTCTTC
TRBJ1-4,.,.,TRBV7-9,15,CASSLQGGTSEKLFF,TGTGCCAGCAGCTTACAGGGAGGGACTAGTGAAAAACTGTTTTTT
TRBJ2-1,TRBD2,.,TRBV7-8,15,CASSSLAGGRVEQFF,TGTGCCAGCAGCTCCCTAGCGGGGGGGCGGGTTGAGCAGTTCTTC
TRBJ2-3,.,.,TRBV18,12,CASSPRGDTQYF,TGTGCCAGCTCACCTCGGGGGGATACGCAGTATTTT
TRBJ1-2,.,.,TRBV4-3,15,CASSQDNGGGYGYTF,TGCGCCAGCAGCCAAGATAACGGGGGAGGCTATGGCTACACCTTC
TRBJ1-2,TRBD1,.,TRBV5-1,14,CASSWGGQGSGYTF,TGCGCCAGCAGCTGGGGGGGACAGGGGAGCGGCTACACCTTC
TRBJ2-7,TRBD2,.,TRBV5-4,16,CASSTGLAGIGYEQYF,TGTGCCAGCAGCACGGGACTAGCGGGAATAGGGTACGAGCAGTACTTC
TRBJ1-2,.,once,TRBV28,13,CASSFATVYGYTF,TGTGCCAGCAGTTTCGCCACGGTGTATGGCTACACCTTC
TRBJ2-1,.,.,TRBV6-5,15,CASSYYQGSYNEQFF,TGTGCCAGCAGTTACTATCAGGGGTCGTACAATGAGCAGTTCTTC
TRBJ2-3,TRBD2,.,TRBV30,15,CAPMGGRGRTDTQYF,TGTGCGCCCATGGGGGGGAGGGGTCGCACAGATACGCAGTATTTT
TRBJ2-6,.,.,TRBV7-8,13,CASRPNRANVLTF,TGTGCCAGCAGACCGAACAGGGCCAACGTCCTGACTTTC
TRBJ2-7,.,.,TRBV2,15,CASREVGGRIDEQYF,TGTGCCAGCAGGGAAGTCGGGGGGCGCATCGACGAGCAGTACTTC
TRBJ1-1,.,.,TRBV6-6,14,CASSKQETNTEAFF,TGTGCCAGCAGCAAACAGGAAACAAACACTGAAGCTTTCTTT
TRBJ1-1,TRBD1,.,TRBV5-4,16,CASSIGQGTVDTEAFF,TGTGCCAGCAGCATCGGACAGGGGACTGTCGACACTGAAGCTTTCTTT
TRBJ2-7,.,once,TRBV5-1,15,CASSLDPGSSYEQYF,TGCGCCAGCAGCTTGGACCCGGGGTCCTCCTACGAGCAGTACTTC
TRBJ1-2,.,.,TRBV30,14,CAWSEGGGNYGYTF,TGTGCCTGGAGTGAAGGTGGAGGGAACTATGGCTACACCTTC
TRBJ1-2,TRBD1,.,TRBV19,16,CASSIGGRQGANGYTF,TGTGCCAGTAGTATAGGAGGGCGGCAGGGGGCGAATGGCTACACCTTC
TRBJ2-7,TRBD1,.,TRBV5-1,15,CASSLAGTGGDEQYF,TGCGCCAGCAGCTTGGCCGGGACAGGGGGCGACGAGCAGTACTTC
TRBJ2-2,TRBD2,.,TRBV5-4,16,CASSLGVGGVTGELFF,TGTGCCAGCAGCCTTGGGGTGGGAGGGGTCACCGGGGAGCTGTTTTTT
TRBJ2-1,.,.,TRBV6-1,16,CASSERASVYYNEQFF,TGTGCCAGCAGTGAAAGGGCTAGCGTGTACTACAATGAGCAGTTCTTC
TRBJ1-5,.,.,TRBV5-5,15,CASSATAQMVQPQHF,TGTGCCAGCAGCGCGACAGCTCAGATGGTTCAGCCCCAGCATTTT
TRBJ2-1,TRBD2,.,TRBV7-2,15,CASSLGTSANPGQFF,TGTGCCAGCAGCCTCGGGACTAGCGCCAATCCGGGGCAGTTCTTC
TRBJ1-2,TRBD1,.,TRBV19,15,CASSIDSGQGVGYTF,TGTGCCAGTAGTATAGATTCAGGACAGGGTGTGGGCTACACCTTC
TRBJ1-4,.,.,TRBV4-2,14,CASSQRWGGEKLFF,TGTGCCAGCAGCCAACGGTGGGGGGGGGAAAAACTGTTTTTT
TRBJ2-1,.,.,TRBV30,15,CAWSVPPTSYNEQFF,TGTGCCTGGAGTGTACCCCCCACTTCCTACAATGAGCAGTTCTTC
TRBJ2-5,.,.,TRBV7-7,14,CASSPTSGRETQYF,TGTGCCAGCAGCCCAACCTCAGGTCGGGAGACCCAGTACTTC
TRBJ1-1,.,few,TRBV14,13,CASSYQGYTEAFF,TGTGCCAGCAGCTATCAGGGGTACACTGAAGCTTTCTTT
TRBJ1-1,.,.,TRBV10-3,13,CAIGLGGNTEAFF,TGTGCCATCGGCCTGGGGGGGAACACTGAAGCTTTCTTT
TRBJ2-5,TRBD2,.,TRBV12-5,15,CASGPASGGGETQYF,TGTGCTAGTGGTCCCGCTAGCGGGGGCGGCGAGACCCAGTACTTC
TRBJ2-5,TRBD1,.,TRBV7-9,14,CASRTGTAQETQYF,TGTGCCAGCAGGACAGGGACGGCCCAAGAGACCCAGTACTTC
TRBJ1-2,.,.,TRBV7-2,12,CASTKGVYGYTF,TGTGCCAGCACCAAGGGGGTCTATGGCTACACCTTC
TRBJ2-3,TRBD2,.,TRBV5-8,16,CASSLVAGGVGYTQYF,TGTGCCAGCAGCTTGGTCGCGGGAGGCGTGGGGTATACGCAGTATTTT
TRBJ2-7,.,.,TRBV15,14,CATSREGGGYEQYF,TGTGCCACCAGCAGAGAAGGGGGGGGCTACGAGCAGTACTTC
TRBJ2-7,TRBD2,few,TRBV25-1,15,CASSQGLAGVYEQYF,TGTGCCAGCAGTCAAGGGCTAGCGGGTGTCTACGAGCAGTACTTC
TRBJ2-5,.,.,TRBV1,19,CTSSQSDLGLAGVGETQYF,TGCACCAGCAGCCAGTCTGACTTAGGACTAGCGGGAGTGGGAGAGACCCAGTACTTC
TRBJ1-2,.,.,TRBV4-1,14,CASSQGSVGYGYTF,TGCGCCAGCAGCCAAGGCTCGGTTGGCTATGGCTACACCTTC
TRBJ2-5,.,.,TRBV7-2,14,CASSSQGVEETQYF,TGTGCCAGCAGCTCGCAGGGTGTGGAGGAGACCCAGTACTTC
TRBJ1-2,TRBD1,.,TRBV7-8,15,CASSIGTGGNYGYTF,TGTGCCAGCAGCATCGGGACAGGGGGCAACTATGGCTACACCTTC
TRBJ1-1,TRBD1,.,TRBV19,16,CASSHPTQGIDTEAFF,TGTGCCAGTAGTCACCCAACACAGGGGATCGACACTGAAGCTTTCTTT
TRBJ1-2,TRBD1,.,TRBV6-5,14,CASSYRGQNYGYTF,TGTGCCAGCAGTTATCGGGGACAGAACTATGGCTACACCTTC
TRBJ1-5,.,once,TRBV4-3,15,CASSQAPGPNQPQHF,TGCGCCAGCAGCCAAGCTCCAGGGCCGAATCAGCCCCAGCATTTT
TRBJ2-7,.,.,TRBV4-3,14,CASSQDTGTYEQYF,TGCGCCAGCAGCCAAGATACAGGGACCTACGAGCAGTACTTC
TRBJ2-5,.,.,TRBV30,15,CAWRTRSAGQETQYF,TGTGCCTGGAGGACGAGGTCGGCGGGGCAAGAGACCCAGTACTTC
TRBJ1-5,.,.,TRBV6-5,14,CASRLKTGNQPQHF,TGTGCCAGCAGATTAAAAACAGGGAATCAGCCCCAGCATTTT
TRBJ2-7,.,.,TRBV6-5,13,CASSGGQTYEQYF,TGTGCCAGCAGTGGAGGACAGACCTACGAGCAGTACTTC
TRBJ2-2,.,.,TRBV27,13,CASSLSGVGELFF,TGTGCCAGCAGTTTATCTGGAGTCGGGGAGCTGTTTTTT
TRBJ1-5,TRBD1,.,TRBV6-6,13,CASSSRGDQPQHF,TGTGCCAGCAGTTCCAGGGGGGATCAGCCCCAGCATTTT
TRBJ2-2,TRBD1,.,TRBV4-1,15,CASSQDRVNTGELFF,TGCGCCAGCAGCCAGGACAGGGTGAACACCGGGGAGCTGTTTTTT